This TCR beta chain was recovered during a study of human T cells and chemical hapten exposure (dated by TCRdb to about 2021). Broadly, across the study: For sensitization, 2% DPC in acetone was applied to a roughly 2 cm by roughly 2 cm area of upper inner arm skin. Patients additionally received weekly therapeutic DPC doses to the scalp throughout the approximately 25-week study period. Patch tests used Finn chambers with 0.01% DPC on the upper back, scored after 6 days by International Contact Dermatitis Research Group standards. Alopecia areata with under or over 50% scalp involvement, alopecia totalis and alopecia universalis were represented in the patient cohort, which was mostly female. Libraries were pooled for sequencing, and variation in per-sample TCR yields was attributed mainly to small differences in library volumes within the pool. The study tracked peripheral blood TCR repertoire changes in vivo during primary and secondary sensitization to the hapten diphenylcyclopropenone (DPC) in alopecia patients. Blood samples were taken from patients before sensitization (week 0) and at 2, 6 and about 24 weeks after DPC sensitization. Twenty-nine alopecia patients provided blood for TCR sequencing at one to four time points (pre-sensitization, 2, 6 and 24 weeks).

This specimen's time point label, per the study, means: pre-sensitization, week 0. This sample's treatment or condition label indicates: therapeutic diphenylcyclopropenone sensitization with weekly scalp DPC. At every patch-test visit, the blood draw took place before the patch test was put on. Patients were eligible if aged 18 to 70, diagnosed with alopecia and judged suitable for DPC therapy, and pregnant patients were excluded. Total RNA was extracted from unfractionated whole blood collected in Tempus Blood RNA tubes. To note about this clonotype: Its binding antigen is unknown. No base quality values were provided; no much bigger clone lies one nucleotide off.

Library method: RACE. Sequencing relied on a NextSeq 500. During library preparation, unique molecular identifiers were attached to individual cDNA molecules so that TCRs could be counted in a quantitative, reproducible way. Each blood RNA sample was used to sequence both TCR alpha and TCR beta chains. The original pipeline was this. A median of about 87,000 TCRs per sample was observed, with a range of about 23,224 to 690,600. V, J and CDR3 annotation of the TCR reads was carried out using the Decombinator software suite. For the PS versus PT1 abundance plots, all samples were subsampled to the same number of TCRs (28,000). TCRs were defined as expanded if absent before sensitization and observed at least eight times at the 2-week time point. The public sequencing data were trimmed at Q25 with fastp and processed into clonotypes with MiXCR by TCRdb, which kept only in-frame beta chains. CDR3 protein duplicates are merged, each entry listing the most common genes and DNA. The V and J calls were not made by the authors but by TCRdb's processing. The sample data list about 92,000 distinct CDR3 sequences, and roughly 8.8% of these were observed just once. The ten largest make up approximately 3.9% of the sample.

The CDR3 starts with the cysteine, ends with the phenylalanine, and has 12 residues. The CDR3 DNA has 36 bases and is translated from base 1. V lost 6 bases and J lost 5 bases, and the count of bases not matched to a germline gene is 5. CDR1 and CDR2 (SQVTM, ANQGSEA) derive from the germline V gene. Points the paper makes about the study in general: Expanded TCRs formed significantly more large CDR3 similarity clusters than pre-sensitization or healthy control sets, consistent with antigen-driven responses. After repeated subsampling, the strength of the expansion versus patch-test correlation and the threshold at which it became significant changed. All patients had alopecia, a presumed autoimmune disease, so their immune response might differ from that of healthy individuals. The number of TCRs above 1 in 1000 frequency did not change with DPC sensitization; there was no evidence of global repertoire structure alterations. The number of PT1 expanded TCRs positively correlated with patch test score, significant at thresholds 8, 16 and 32 but not 4.

The origin of this receptor is a woman in her forties with alopecia areata. Some clones in this sample may be carry-over from other donors' samples. The rearranged chain carries TRBV29-1 and TRBJ2-5; 8 bases in between match TRBD1. The sequencing used whole blood, collected in connection with sensitization to the hapten diphenylcyclopropenone (DPC). The DNA sequence is TGCAGCGTCCAGGGGGCGGAGGAGACCCAGTACTTC. It encodes CSVQGAEETQYF.